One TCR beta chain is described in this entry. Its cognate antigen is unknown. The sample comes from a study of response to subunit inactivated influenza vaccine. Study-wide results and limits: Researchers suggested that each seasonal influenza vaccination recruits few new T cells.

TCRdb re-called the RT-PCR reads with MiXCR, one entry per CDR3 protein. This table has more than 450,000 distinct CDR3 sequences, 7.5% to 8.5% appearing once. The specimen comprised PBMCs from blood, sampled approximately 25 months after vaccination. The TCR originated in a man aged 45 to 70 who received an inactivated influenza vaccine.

The CDR3, as DNA: TGTGCCACCAGCAGAAGTCAACAGGGGCTAGAGACCCAGTACTTC. Translating gives CATSRSQQGLETQYF. J is TRBJ2-5 and V is TRBV15, with 7 bases lining up with TRBD1. CDR3 length: 15 amino acids. The trim removed 2 bases at V and 4 bases at J, leaving 7 bases unmatched. Germline CDR1 is LNHNV and CDR2 is YYDKDF (reference sequence).